These 3 T cell receptor beta chains share one sample of origin, sequenced in a study of control samples from healthy donors and cancer patients. Method: immunoSEQ multiplex PCR; TCRdb's copy keeps in-frame clones and lacks some. Altogether 95,000 to 150,000 clones are present, 85% to 95% being singletons, with the ten largest covering about 0.6%. Sequenced input: PBMCs. These receptors came from a man older than 75 with head and neck cancer.

The genes are TRBV6-5 and TRBJ1-2; D might be TRBD1 (5 bases). The CDR3 is made up of 13 amino acids. V was pared by 2 bases and J by 3 bases, with 7 bases between. Germline CDR1 MNHEY, CDR2 SVGAGI. The CDR3 reads CASSYKGDYGYTF. In DNA, the CDR3 is TGTGCCAGCAGTTACAAAGGGGACTATGGCTACACCTTC.

This chain links TRBV29-1 with TRBJ2-1; D may correspond to TRBD1 or TRBD2 (5 bases each). The CDR3 length is 13 residues. From germline, CDR1 is SQVTM and CDR2 ANQGSEA. CDR3 sequence reads: CRVATGRDNEQFF. In DNA form, the CDR3 reads TGCAGGGTCGCTACGGGACGCGACAATGAGCAGTTCTTC.

The genes are TRBV12-3 or TRBV12-4 and TRBJ1-5; possible D gene TRBD1, 6 bases. This CDR3 contains 13 residues. V lost 6 bases to trimming and J lost 4 bases, with 10 bases between them. The CDR3 loop reads CASSPQGNQPQHF. CDR3 coding DNA: TGTGCCAGCAGCCCCCAGGGGAATCAGCCCCAGCATTTT.